The 28 T cell receptor beta chains listed next were all sequenced from one sample in a study of preoperative IRX-2 immunotherapy in early breast cancer. Treatment described: preoperative locoregional IRX-2 cytokine immunotherapy. Clones were read by immunoSEQ multiplex PCR, and TCRdb kept only the in-frame ones, dropping some. The repertoire holds fewer than 30,000 clones, with around 90% as singletons. The sample here was taken from a patient treated with IRX-2 immunotherapy. The receptors were sampled from a human donor with breast cancer.

This clone was picked up one time. V gene TRBV18 combines with J gene TRBJ1-1; D ambiguous. Trimming took 1 base from V and 8 from J, leaving 11 bases between them. CDR1 is KGHSH, CDR2 LQKENI, per germline. The CDR3 totals 13 residues. Written as DNA, the CDR3 is TGTGCCAGCTCACCACGACCCGACCAAGAAGCTTTCTTT. It translates to CASSPRPDQEAFF.

This clone occurred a few times. This chain joins TRBV10-1 and TRBJ2-7; TRBD1 or TRBD2 may be the D gene (5 bases each). The CDR3 spans 15 residues. The germline V gene has CDR1 WNHNN and CDR2 SYGVQD (reference sequence). V lost 4 bases to trimming and J lost 0 bases, with 13 bases between them. This CDR3 is CASSGGPNPSYEQYF. CDR3 nucleotide sequence: TGCGCCAGCAGTGGGGGACCAAATCCCTCCTACGAGCAGTACTTC.

J is TRBJ2-5 and V is TRBV18, with TRBD2 matching over 13 bases. The trim removed 1 base at V and 11 bases at J, leaving 7 bases unmatched. CDR1 is KGHSH, CDR2 LQKENI, per germline. This CDR3 is 15 amino acids long. The CDR3 region has the DNA TGTGCCAGCTCACCACTCGAGACTAGCGGGGGGAAGCAGTACTTC. It yields the protein CASSPLETSGGKQYF.

J is TRBJ2-3 and V is TRBV19, with D perhaps given as TRBD1 or TRBD2 (5 bases each). This CDR3 has 14 amino acids. Germline V gene sequence: CDR1 LNHDA, CDR2 SQIVND (reference sequence). V was trimmed by 6 bases and J by 2 bases, leaving 12 bases between them. This chain's CDR3 is CASRRGFVTDTQYF. In DNA, the CDR3 is TGTGCCAGTAGGAGGGGATTTGTCACAGATACGCAGTATTTT. The full variable domain, with the rest looked up from reference TRBV19 and TRBJ2-3, is DGGITQSPKYLFRKEGQNVTLSCEQNLNHDAMYWYRQDPGQGLRLIYYSQIVNDFQKGDIAEGYSVSREKKESFPLTVTSAQKNPTAFYLCASRRGFVTDTQYFGPGTRLTVL.

The chain uses TRBV7-9 and TRBJ2-1; either TRBD1 or TRBD2 may fit D (5 bases each). Germline-derived CDR1 and CDR2 are SEHNR and FQNEAQ (reference sequence). The CDR3 length is 15 residues. Trimming cost V 11 bases and J 4 bases, with 21 bases left between them. The chain's CDR3 is CAASAGTGIYNEQFF. CDR3 sequence (DNA): TGTGCCGCATCGGCCGGGACGGGGATTTACAATGAGCAGTTCTTC.

The chain employs TRBV4-3 and TRBJ2-1; tentative D call: TRBD1 (6 bases). CDR1 LGHNA and CDR2 YSLEER come from the germline V gene. Between the trimmed V and J ends, which lost 0 bases and 4 bases, there was a span of 19 bases. CDR3 length: 18 amino acids. This chain's CDR3 is CASSQDWFLTGGYNEQFF. The CDR3 DNA is TGCGCCAGCAGCCAAGATTGGTTTCTGACAGGAGGTTACAATGAGCAGTTCTTC.

Only one count was recorded for this clone. The chain couples TRBV6-5 to TRBJ1-6; D might be TRBD1 (5 bases). This CDR3 has 14 amino acids. Trimming removed 4 bases at V and 10 bases at J, with 14 bases between. Germline CDR1 reads MNHEY; CDR2 reads SVGAGI. CDR3 loop: CASSSPRARSPLHF. The DNA of the CDR3 is TGTGCCAGCAGTTCCCCCAGGGCTCGGTCACCCCTCCACTTT.

V is TRBV30 and J is TRBJ2-2, with TRBD1 matching over 9 bases. V shed 5 bases and J 4 bases; nucleotides not matched to a gene: 5. The CDR3 contains 14 residues. Germline V gene sequence: CDR1 GTSNPN, CDR2 SVGIG (reference sequence). DNA for the CDR3: TGTGCCTGGGAGAACAGGGGGCTCACCGGGGAGCTGTTTTTT. The encoded protein is CAWENRGLTGELFF.

The J gene is TRBJ2-5, the V gene TRBV5-1; 9 bases align to TRBD2. V was clipped by 6 bases and J by 4 bases; unmatched bases: 4. Germline V CDR1 and CDR2: SGHRS, YFSETQ. CDR3 length: 13 amino acids. The CDR3 sequence is CASTAGGRETQYF. CDR3 DNA sequence: TGCGCCAGCACGGCGGGGGGGAGAGAGACCCAGTACTTC.

The chain employs TRBV4-3 and TRBJ1-3; possible D gene TRBD1, 5 bases. V was cut by 0 bases and J by 4 bases, with 13 bases left in between. The germline V gene encodes CDR1 LGHNA and CDR2 YSLEER. The CDR3 has 16 amino acids. DNA for the CDR3: TGCGCCAGCAGCCAAGATTGGGGCCAGCCCGGAAACACCATATATTTT. It specifies CASSQDWGQPGNTIYF.

The chain combines TRBV6-5 with TRBJ2-7, with 7 positions matching TRBD1. Unmatched junction bases numbered 11, after V lost 6 bases and J lost 3 bases. The germline V gene encodes CDR1 MNHEY and CDR2 SVGAGI. The CDR3 totals 15 residues. The CDR3 spells CASSQIGTAVYEQYF. For the CDR3, the DNA is TGTGCCAGCAGCCAGATCGGGACAGCAGTCTACGAGCAGTACTTC.

V gene TRBV28 combines with J gene TRBJ1-5; TRBD1 matches at 9 bases. Trimming removed 6 bases from V and 10 bases from J; junction bases left unmatched: 7. Germline V gene sequence: CDR1 MDHEN, CDR2 SYDVKM. The CDR3 covers 13 residues. The CDR3 DNA sequence: TGTGCCAGCAGACAACAGGGGGCGGGCCCCCAGCATTTT. Residues: CASRQQGAGPQHF. Based on the CDR3 plus reference TRBV28 and TRBJ1-5, the full variable domain is DVKVTQSSRYLVKRTGEKVFLECVQDMDHENMFWYRQDPGLGLRLIYFSYDVKMKEKGDIPEGYSVSREKKERFSLILESASTNQTSMYLCASRQQGAGPQHFGDGTRLSIL.

CDR3 sequence: CASSPGTANEKLFF. CDR3 bases: TGTGCCAGCAGCCCCGGGACAGCAAATGAAAAACTGTTTTTT. The chain has TRBV28 and TRBJ1-4; 7 bases map to TRBD1. Germline CDR1 is MDHEN and CDR2 is SYDVKM. After removal of 6 bases from V and 5 bases from J, the junction contained 6 bases not matched to a gene. CDR3 length: 14 amino acids.

The chain has TRBV30 and TRBJ1-4; D uncertain. Germline loops: CDR1 GTSNPN, CDR2 SVGIG (reference sequence). Trimming left V 5 bases short and J 4 bases short, with 14 bases between. The CDR3 extends over 14 amino acids. The CDR3 DNA reads as TGTGCCTGGGTCCCTGGCAACTATAATGAAAAACTGTTTTTT. Amino acids: CAWVPGNYNEKLFF.

The J gene is TRBJ2-7, the V gene TRBV9; tentative D call: TRBD2 (5 bases). Trimming cost V 2 bases and J 0 bases, with 9 bases left between them. This CDR3 comprises 14 residues. Germline loops: CDR1 SGDLS, CDR2 YYNGEE. The CDR3: CASSVRERSYEQYF. Written as DNA, the CDR3 is TGTGCCAGCAGCGTGAGGGAACGCTCCTACGAGCAGTACTTC. Looking up the rest from reference TRBV9 and TRBJ2-7 gives the full variable domain: DSGVTQTPKHLITATGQRVTLRCSPRSGDLSVYWYQQSLDQGLQFLIQYYNGEERAKGNILERFSAQQFPDLHSELNLSSLELGDSALYFCASSVRERSYEQYFGPGTRLTVT.

This clone was seen once. V and J are TRBV4-1 and TRBJ1-2, with D unclear. There are 14 residues in the CDR3. V lost 0 bases, J lost 8 bases, and 13 bases lay in between. Looked up from germline, CDR1 is MGHRA and CDR2 is YSYEKL. The CDR3 sequence is CASSQEERLNGYTF. CDR3 DNA: TGCGCCAGCAGCCAAGAGGAACGGCTTAACGGCTACACCTTC.

The chain recombines TRBV5-6 with TRBJ2-7; TRBD2 matches at 7 bases. This CDR3 comprises 15 residues. V shed 0 bases and J 0 bases; nucleotides not matched to a gene: 3. CDR1 is SGHDT and CDR2 is YYEEEE in the germline V gene. CDR3 region: CASSLGLAASYEQYF. Here the CDR3 DNA reads TGTGCCAGCAGCTTGGGTCTAGCGGCCTCCTACGAGCAGTACTTC.

This chain uses TRBV4-3 with TRBJ2-5, with 7 bases that match TRBD2. V was pared by 0 bases and J by 5 bases, with 9 bases of the junction left unmatched. Germline CDR1 and CDR2: LGHNA and YSLEER. The CDR3 covers 16 residues. The CDR3 reads CASSQDFQRGGETQYF. CDR3 nucleotides: TGCGCCAGCAGCCAAGATTTCCAGCGGGGAGGTGAGACCCAGTACTTC.

This chain connects TRBV6-6 to TRBJ1-2, with a tentative D call TRBD1 (5 bases). V lost 7 bases, J lost 4 bases, and 16 bases lay in between. Germline V gene data show CDR1 as MNHNY and CDR2 as SVGAGI (reference sequence). The CDR3 has 14 residues. In DNA, the CDR3 is TGTGCCAGCACCAACGGTGGGGGGGGCTATGGCTACACCTTC. It encodes CASTNGGGGYGYTF.

V is TRBV5-8 and J is TRBJ2-5, with a weak D call TRBD1 (6 bases). V was clipped by 3 bases and J by 1 base, with 22 bases between them. The CDR3 runs 18 residues. Per the germline V gene, CDR1 is SGHTS and CDR2 is YDEGEE. The CDR3 bases are TGTGCCAGCAGCTCCGCGCCCCTCGGCAGGGGCCCCCAAGAGACCCAGTACTTC. Amino acid sequence: CASSSAPLGRGPQETQYF. The full variable domain, completed using reference TRBV5-8 and TRBJ2-5, is EAGVTQSPTHLIKTRGQQATLRCSPISGHTSVYWYQQALGLGLQFLLWYDEGEERNRGNFPPRFSGRQFPNYSSELNVNALELEDSALYLCASSSAPLGRGPQETQYFGPGTRLLVL.

This chain joins TRBV9 and TRBJ2-5; 9 nucleotides line up with TRBD2. Germline values: CDR1 SGDLS, CDR2 YYNGEE. V shed 0 bases and J 4 bases; nucleotides not matched to a gene: 7. CDR3 length: 16 residues. CDR3 residues: CASSVAPAGGTETQYF. The CDR3 nucleotides are TGTGCCAGCAGCGTAGCGCCAGCGGGAGGAACAGAGACCCAGTACTTC.

The chain joins TRBV11-2 to TRBJ2-3; D is possibly TRBD2 (6 bases). Germline-derived CDR1 and CDR2 are SGHAT and FQNNGV. V was pared by 0 bases and J by 6 bases, with 13 bases between. This CDR3 is 15 amino acids long. CDR3 in amino acids: CASSLDLAVVDTQYF. The CDR3 nucleotides are TGTGCCAGCAGCTTAGATTTAGCGGTCGTGGATACGCAGTATTTT.

In its sample, this clone was seen once. The rearrangement joins TRBV6-5 to TRBJ1-2, with TRBD1 matching 9 bases. V lost 8 bases to trimming and J lost 4 bases; unmatched junction nucleotides: 5. CDR1 and CDR2 (germline): MNHEY, SVGAGI. The CDR3 loop spans 13 amino acids. Here the CDR3 reads CASGTGGGYGYTF. The DNA for the CDR3 is TGTGCCAGCGGAACAGGGGGCGGCTATGGCTACACCTTC.

This chain joins TRBV28 and TRBJ1-3; D is perhaps TRBD1 (5 bases). The CDR3 runs to 14 residues. The ends were cut back, 7 bases at V and 4 bases at J, with 14 bases in the middle. Germline V gene sequence: CDR1 MDHEN, CDR2 SYDVKM. The CDR3 spells CASTIGTGGNTIYF. In DNA form, the CDR3 reads TGTGCCAGCACCATCGGGACGGGAGGAAACACCATATATTTT.

The chain carries TRBV6-1 and TRBJ2-7; TRBD1 matches 8 bases. In germline, CDR1 is MNHNS, CDR2 SASEGT. The CDR3 extends over 15 amino acids. The trim removed 2 bases at V and 9 bases at J, leaving 12 bases unmatched. The CDR3 here is CASSERTGPRLGQYF. Here the CDR3 DNA reads TGTGCCAGCAGTGAACGGACAGGGCCTAGGTTAGGGCAGTACTTC.

The J gene is TRBJ2-1, the V gene TRBV6-5, with D perhaps being TRBD1 or TRBD2 (5 bases each). This CDR3 region has 13 residues. Germline V gives CDR1 MNHEY, CDR2 SVGAGI. V was clipped by 7 bases and J by 8 bases, with 15 bases between them. Here the CDR3 DNA reads TGTGCCAGCACATTGGACGTGGGGGATGAGCAGTTCTTC. Translated: CASTLDVGDEQFF.

V and J are TRBV5-1 and TRBJ2-7, with 7 bases fitting TRBD1. Germline CDR1 SGHRS, CDR2 YFSETQ. V gave up 5 bases and J gave up 2 bases; unmatched junction bases: 7. The CDR3 sequence is 14 residues long. The CDR3, as DNA: TGCGCCAGCAGATTCCGACAGGGCCCCTACGAGCAGTACTTC. This translates into CASRFRQGPYEQYF.

The CDR3, as DNA: TGTGCCAGCAGCCCATATACAGGGCGTGGAACAGATACGCAGTATTTT. Its translation: CASSPYTGRGTDTQYF. V and J are TRBV7-2 and TRBJ2-3; the D gene is possibly TRBD1 (6 bases). Looked up from germline, CDR1 is SGHTA and CDR2 is FQGNSA. V was cut by 5 bases and J by 3 bases, with 18 bases left in between. The CDR3 length is 16 residues.